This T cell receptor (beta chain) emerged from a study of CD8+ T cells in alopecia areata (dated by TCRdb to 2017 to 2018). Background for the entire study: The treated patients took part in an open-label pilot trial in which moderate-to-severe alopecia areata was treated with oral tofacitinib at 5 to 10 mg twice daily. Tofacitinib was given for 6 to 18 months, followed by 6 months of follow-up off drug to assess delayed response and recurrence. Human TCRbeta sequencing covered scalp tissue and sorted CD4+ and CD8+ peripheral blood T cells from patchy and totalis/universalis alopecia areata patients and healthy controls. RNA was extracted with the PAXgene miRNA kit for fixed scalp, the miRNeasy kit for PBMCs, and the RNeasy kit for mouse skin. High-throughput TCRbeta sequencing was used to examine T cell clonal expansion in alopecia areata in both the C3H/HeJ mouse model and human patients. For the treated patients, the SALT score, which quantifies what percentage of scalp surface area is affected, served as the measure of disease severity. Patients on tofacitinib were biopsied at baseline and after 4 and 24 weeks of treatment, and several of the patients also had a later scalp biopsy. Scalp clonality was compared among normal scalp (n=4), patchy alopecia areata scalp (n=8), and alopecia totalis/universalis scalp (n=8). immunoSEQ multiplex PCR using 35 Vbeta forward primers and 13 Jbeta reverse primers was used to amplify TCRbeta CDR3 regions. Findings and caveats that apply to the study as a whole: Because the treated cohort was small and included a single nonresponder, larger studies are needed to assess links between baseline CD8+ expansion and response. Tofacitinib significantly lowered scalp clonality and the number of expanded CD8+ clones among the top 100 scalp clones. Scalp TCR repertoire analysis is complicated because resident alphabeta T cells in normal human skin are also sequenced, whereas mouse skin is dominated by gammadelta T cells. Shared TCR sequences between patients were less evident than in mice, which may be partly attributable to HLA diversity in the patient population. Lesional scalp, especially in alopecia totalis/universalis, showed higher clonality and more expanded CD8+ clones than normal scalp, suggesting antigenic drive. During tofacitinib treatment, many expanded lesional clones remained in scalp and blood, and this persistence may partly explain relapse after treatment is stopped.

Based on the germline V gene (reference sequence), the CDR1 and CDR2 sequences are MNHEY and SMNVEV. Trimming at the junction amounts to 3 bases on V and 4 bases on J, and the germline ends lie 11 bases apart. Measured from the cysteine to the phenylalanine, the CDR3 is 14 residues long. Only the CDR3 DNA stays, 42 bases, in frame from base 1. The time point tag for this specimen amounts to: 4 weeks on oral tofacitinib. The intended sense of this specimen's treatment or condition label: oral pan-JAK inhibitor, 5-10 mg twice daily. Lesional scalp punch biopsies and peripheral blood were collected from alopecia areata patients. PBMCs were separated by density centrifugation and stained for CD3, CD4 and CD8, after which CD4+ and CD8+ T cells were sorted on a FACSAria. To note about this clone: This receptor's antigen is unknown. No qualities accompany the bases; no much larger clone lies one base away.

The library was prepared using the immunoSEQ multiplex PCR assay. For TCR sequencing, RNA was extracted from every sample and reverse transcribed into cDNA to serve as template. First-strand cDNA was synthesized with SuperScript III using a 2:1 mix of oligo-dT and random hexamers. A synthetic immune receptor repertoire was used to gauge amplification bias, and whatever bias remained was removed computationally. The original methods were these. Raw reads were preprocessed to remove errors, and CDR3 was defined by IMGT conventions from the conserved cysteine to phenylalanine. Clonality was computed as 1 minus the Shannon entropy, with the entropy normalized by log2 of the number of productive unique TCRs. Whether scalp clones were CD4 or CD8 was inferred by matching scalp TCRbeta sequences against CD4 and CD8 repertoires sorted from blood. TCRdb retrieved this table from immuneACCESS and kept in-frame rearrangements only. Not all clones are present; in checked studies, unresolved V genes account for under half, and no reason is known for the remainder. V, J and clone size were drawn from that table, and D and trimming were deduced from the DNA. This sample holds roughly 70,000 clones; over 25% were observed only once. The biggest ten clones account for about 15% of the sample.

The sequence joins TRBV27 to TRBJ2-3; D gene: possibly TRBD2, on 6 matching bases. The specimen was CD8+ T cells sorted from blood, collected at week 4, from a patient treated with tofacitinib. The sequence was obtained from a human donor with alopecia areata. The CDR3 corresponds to CASSLGQRADTQYF. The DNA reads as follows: TGTGCCAGCAGTTTGGGCCAGCGGGCAGATACGCAGTATTTT.